This T cell receptor beta chain originates from a study of beta chain features in type 1 diabetes. Remarks on this clone: No antigen is known for it.

Expressed TCRB transcripts were sequenced, since all the RNA that had been isolated was reverse transcribed. Libraries were prepared by immunoSEQ multiplex PCR; TCRdb keeps only in-frame clonotypes and omits some of them. The sample has approximately 260,000 clones, 20% seen once. Study-wide results and caveats: Comparison showed that naive, central memory and Treg TCRB repertoires appeared more similar among patients than among healthy donors. Shorter templates might be favored by PCR, equally in patients and controls. All four CD4+ subsets of Type 1 diabetes patients contained TCRB CDR3s that were moderately but significantly shorter.

Input material: naive CD4+ T cells from blood. The source is a woman aged 40 to 50 with type 1 diabetes.

CDR3: CSVGTGEGETQYF. CDR3 nucleotides: TGCAGCGTTGGGACAGGGGAGGGAGAGACCCAGTACTTC. The J gene is TRBJ2-5, the V gene TRBV29-1; 9 nucleotides match TRBD1. CDR1 and CDR2 (germline): SQVTM, ANQGSEA. The CDR3 is 13 amino acids. V was pared by 4 bases and J by 4 bases, with 4 bases of the junction left unmatched.